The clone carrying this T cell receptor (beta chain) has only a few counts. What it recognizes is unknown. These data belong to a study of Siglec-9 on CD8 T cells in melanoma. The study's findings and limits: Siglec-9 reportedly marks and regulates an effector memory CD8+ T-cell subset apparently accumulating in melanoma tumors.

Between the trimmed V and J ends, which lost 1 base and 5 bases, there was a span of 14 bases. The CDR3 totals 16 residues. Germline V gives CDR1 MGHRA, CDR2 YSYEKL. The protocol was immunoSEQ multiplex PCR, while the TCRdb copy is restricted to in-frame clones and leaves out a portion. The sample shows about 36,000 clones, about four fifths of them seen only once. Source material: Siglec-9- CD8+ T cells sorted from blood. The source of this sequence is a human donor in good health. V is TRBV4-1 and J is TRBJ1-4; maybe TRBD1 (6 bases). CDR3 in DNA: TGCGCCAGCAGCCAAGGGACAGAGGCCGTAAATGAAAAACTGTTTTTT. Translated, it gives CASSQGTEAVNEKLFF.